The 25 T cell receptor beta chains below come from one sample, sequenced in a study of cytomegalovirus exposure and HLA in healthy donors (dated by TCRdb to about 2017). The library was built by means of the immunoSEQ multiplex PCR assay. The multiplex PCR relied on a mix of 60 forward primers for TCR Vbeta segments and 13 reverse primers for TCR Jbeta segments. What TCRdb holds here is the immuneACCESS table cut down to in-frame rearrangements. Part of the clones is not present; checked against another copy, under half of the missing clones reflect an unresolved V gene, and the others are unexplained. In this sample the table shows about 98,000 clones, roughly 76% of which occur a single time. Of the sample, around 2.3% is held by the ten largest clones. The sequencing input was PBMCs. Every receptor here comes from a man in his forties or fifties in good health and CMV-seronegative.

This chain joins TRBV5-1 and TRBJ2-1; 8 nucleotides agree with TRBD2. CDR1 and CDR2 (germline): SGHRS, YFSETQ. Trimming removed 7 bases from V and 9 bases from J; junction bases left unmatched: 12. The CDR3 totals 14 residues. CDR3 coding DNA: TGCGCCAGCGGTCTTAGCGGGACCCCCGGTGAGCAGTTCTTC. Protein product: CASGLSGTPGEQFF.

The chain has TRBV5-4 and TRBJ1-2; D remains unclear. Trimming shortened V by 2 bases and J by 3 bases, and 14 bases separated the two germline ends. The germline CDR1 and CDR2 sequences are SGHNT and YYREEE (reference sequence). The CDR3 is made up of 15 amino acids. The DNA for the CDR3 is TGTGCCAGCAGCTTTAATGTGGCAGGCTACTATGGCTACACCTTC. Its protein is CASSFNVAGYYGYTF.

The CDR3 region has the DNA TGTGCCTGGAGCCCATCAGGAGGGCCTAAACTGTTTTTT. This gives the protein CAWSPSGGPKLFF. The chain has TRBV30 and TRBJ1-4; D call uncertain. Germline-derived CDR1 and CDR2 are GTSNPN and SVGIG (reference sequence). CDR3 length: 13 amino acids. V was pared by 3 bases and J by 11 bases, with 16 bases between.

This chain connects TRBV7-2 to TRBJ1-5, with D unresolved. Germline V gene data show CDR1 as SGHTA and CDR2 as FQGNSA. The CDR3 is made up of 14 amino acids. Trimming pared 5 bases from V and 6 bases from J, leaving 14 bases between. CDR3 in DNA: TGTGCCAGCAGCCTCGGGAGAGTCAGTCAGCCCCAGCATTTT. This sequence encodes CASSLGRVSQPQHF. Full variable domain (rest looked up from reference TRBV7-2 and TRBJ1-5): GAGVSQSPSNKVTEKGKDVELRCDPISGHTALYWYRQSLGQGLEFLIYFQGNSAPDKSGLPSDRFSAERTGGSVSTLTIQRTQQEDSAVYLCASSLGRVSQPQHFGDGTRLSIL.

This clone was seen a few times. CDR3 nucleotides: TGCGCCAGCAGTCAACACAGAGCGGGACAGGGCGGCGGGGAGCTGTTTTTT. It specifies CASSQHRAGQGGGELFF. This rearrangement joins TRBV5-1 to TRBJ2-2; 9 bases line up with TRBD1. The length of the CDR3 is 17 residues. Trimming at V came to 5 bases and at J to 7 bases, leaving 15 bases not matched to a gene. Germline V CDR1 and CDR2: SGHRS, YFSETQ.

The chain combines TRBV7-2 with TRBJ1-2; the match to TRBD1 covers 11 bases. Trimming took 2 bases from V and 3 from J; bases not matched to a gene: 11. From germline, CDR1 is SGHTA and CDR2 FQGNSA. The CDR3 length is 18 residues. The CDR3 protein is CASSLTEIRDRGDYGYTF. CDR3 nucleotides: TGTGCCAGCAGCTTAACGGAGATAAGGGACAGGGGGGACTATGGCTACACCTTC.

This clone turned up a few times. This sequence joins TRBV4-2 and TRBJ2-2; 13 nucleotides match TRBD2. This CDR3 contains 16 residues. Trimming took 3 bases from V and 6 from J; bases not matched to a gene: 4. Germline-derived CDR1 and CDR2 are LGHNA and YNFKEQ. CDR3 loop: CASSQRTSGGSGELFF. DNA for the CDR3: TGTGCCAGCAGCCAGCGGACTAGCGGGGGCTCCGGGGAGCTGTTTTTT.

On this clone itself: The junction shows a germline mismatch at one end, possibly a read error. This chain joins TRBV5-8 and TRBJ1-1, with D possibly being TRBD1 (6 bases). Germline CDR1 and CDR2: SGHTS and YDEGEE. The CDR3 totals 9 residues. DNA of the CDR3: TGTGCCAGCACCGGGAGGGGGGTCTTT. Its protein product is CASTGRGVF.

The chain is built from TRBV11-2 and TRBJ1-5; D is unclear. Looked up from germline, CDR1 is SGHAT and CDR2 is FQNNGV. The CDR3 runs 12 residues. V lost 5 bases and J lost 4, with 6 bases in between. CDR3 residues: CASSRTNQPQHF. The CDR3 region has the DNA TGTGCCAGCAGCCGCACAAATCAGCCCCAGCATTTT.

This chain joins TRBV4-3 and TRBJ2-5; 7 bases are shared with TRBD2. V gave up 1 base and J gave up 4 bases; unmatched junction bases: 9. This CDR3 has 16 residues. Germline V gene lookup returns CDR1 LGHNA and CDR2 YSLEER. The CDR3 loop reads CASSQGDTGGRETQYF. The CDR3 region has the DNA TGCGCCAGCAGCCAAGGAGACACGGGGGGTCGAGAGACCCAGTACTTC.

This clone has only a few counts. This chain joins TRBV15 and TRBJ1-1; D gene uncertain. Germline-derived CDR1 and CDR2 are LNHNV and YYDKDF (reference sequence). The CDR3 runs to 14 residues. Trimming removed 0 bases at V and 1 base at J, with 6 bases between. In DNA, the CDR3 is TGTGCCACCAGCAGAGACAGGTGGAACACTGAAGCTTTCTTT. Amino acid sequence: CATSRDRWNTEAFF. The full variable domain, its missing parts supplied by reference TRBV15 and TRBJ1-1, is DAMVIQNPRYQVTQFGKPVTLSCSQTLNHNVMYWYQQKSSQAPKLLFHYYDKDFNNEADTPDNFQSRRPNTSFCFLDIRSPGLGDTAMYLCATSRDRWNTEAFFGQGTRLTVV.

This clone was counted a single time. This chain joins TRBV7-2 and TRBJ1-1; D ambiguous. Germline lookup yields CDR1 SGHTA and CDR2 FQGNSA. Trimming removed 3 bases at V and 0 bases at J, with 11 bases between. This CDR3 has 15 amino acids. This CDR3 is CASSFSGFMNTEAFF. The CDR3 bases are TGTGCCAGCAGCTTTTCGGGGTTCATGAACACTGAAGCTTTCTTT.

This clone came up a few times. The chain uses TRBV28 and TRBJ2-5; 8 bases align to TRBD1. The last part of the DNA fits TRBJ2-7 better; the J call may be wrong. Germline assignment: CDR1 MDHEN and CDR2 SYDVKM. This CDR3 is built from 18 residues. This CDR3 reads CASSSIYYRDRTDYEQYF. As DNA, the CDR3 is TGTGCCAGCAGTTCCATTTACTACCGGGACAGGACTGATTACGAGCAGTACTTC.

The V and J genes are TRBV4-1 and TRBJ1-2; perhaps TRBD1 as D (6 bases). The V and J ends lost 1 base and 7 bases respectively, with 19 bases between them. The CDR3 has 16 residues. Germline values: CDR1 MGHRA, CDR2 YSYEKL. The CDR3 loop reads CASSQGPGQSCLGYTF. The CDR3 DNA reads as TGCGCCAGCAGCCAAGGTCCGGGACAAAGCTGTCTTGGCTACACCTTC.

This clone has just a few counts. V gene TRBV5-1 combines with J gene TRBJ1-2; 7 bases map to TRBD1. Germline V gene lookup returns CDR1 SGHRS and CDR2 YFSETQ. This CDR3 region has 15 residues. V lost 0 bases, J lost 3 bases, and 5 bases stayed unmatched. The CDR3 is CASSLGPQGDYGYTF. The CDR3 bases are TGCGCCAGCAGCTTGGGCCCTCAGGGGGACTATGGCTACACCTTC. The whole variable domain, remainder taken from reference TRBV5-1 and TRBJ1-2, is KAGVTQTPRYLIKTRGQQVTLSCSPISGHRSVSWYQQTPGQGLQFLFEYFSETQRNKGNFPGRFSGRQFSNSRSEMNVSTLELGDSALYLCASSLGPQGDYGYTFGSGTRLTVV.

The count of this clone is one. This chain joins TRBV19 and TRBJ1-6; 11 nucleotides agree with TRBD1. CDR1 and CDR2 from the germline V gene are LNHDA and SQIVND (reference sequence). The CDR3 is made up of 16 amino acids. The V segment lost 8 bases and the J segment 11 bases; nucleotides outside the gene matches: 14. The CDR3 region is CASPGAGQGVLAPLHF. The CDR3 nucleotides are TGTGCCAGTCCCGGGGCGGGACAGGGGGTTTTGGCACCCCTCCACTTT.

This clone was observed a few times. This chain links TRBV7-2 with TRBJ2-1; D gene unclear. The CDR3 has 13 residues. Germline values: CDR1 SGHTA, CDR2 FQGNSA. The V and J ends lost 5 bases and 9 bases respectively, with 14 bases between them. Here the CDR3 DNA reads TGTGCCAGCAGCCTGAGTTCGAGAGGTGAGCAGTTCTTC. Amino acid sequence: CASSLSSRGEQFF.

This chain links TRBV27 with TRBJ2-7, with D tentatively TRBD2 (5 bases). The CDR3 loop spans 15 amino acids. The germline V and J ends were trimmed by 0 bases and 4 bases, with 13 bases remaining between them. Germline-derived CDR1 and CDR2 are MNHEY and SMNVEV (reference sequence). The CDR3 sequence is CASSLSPVGVYEQYF. DNA of the CDR3: TGTGCCAGCAGTTTATCACCCGTGGGAGTGTACGAGCAGTACTTC.

This chain links TRBV19 with TRBJ2-5; D gene uncertain. Matching the DNA end better, TRBJ2-7 makes the J call doubtful. Germline V gene sequence: CDR1 LNHDA, CDR2 SQIVND (reference sequence). CDR3 length equals 14 residues. The CDR3 reads CASLSPEPYYEQYF. Here the CDR3 DNA reads TGTGCCAGTTTGAGTCCAGAACCCTACTACGAGCAGTACTTC.

V is TRBV6-5 and J is TRBJ1-3; no reliable D call. The CDR3 is 16 amino acids. Germline loops: CDR1 MNHEY, CDR2 SVGAGI. V lost 2 bases, J lost 2 bases, and 13 bases lay in between. The CDR3 DNA follows: TGTGCCAGCAGTTACAGATCTAATAAGCCTGGAAACACCATATATTTT. Protein product: CASSYRSNKPGNTIYF.

The chain combines TRBV28 with TRBJ2-7; perhaps TRBD2 as D (5 bases). Germline assignment: CDR1 MDHEN and CDR2 SYDVKM. The CDR3 totals 12 residues. Trimming took 3 bases from V and 4 from J, leaving 7 bases between them. This CDR3 reads CASSFPGYEQYF. CDR3 DNA: TGTGCCAGCAGTTTTCCGGGGTACGAGCAGTACTTC.

The chain joins TRBV29-1 to TRBJ1-2; D gene ambiguous. This CDR3 region has 11 residues. V dropped 1 base and J dropped 5 bases, with 5 bases sitting between them. Germline V gene data show CDR1 as SQVTM and CDR2 as ANQGSEA. The CDR3 sequence: CSVEAKYGYTF. As DNA, the CDR3 is TGCAGCGTTGAAGCCAAATATGGCTACACCTTC. Together with reference TRBV29-1 and TRBJ1-2, the CDR3 gives the full variable domain: SAVISQKPSRDICQRGTSLTIQCQVDSQVTMMFWYRQQPGQSLTLIATANQGSEATYESGFVIDKFPISRPNLTFSTLTVSNMSPEDSSIYLCSVEAKYGYTFGSGTRLTVV.

This clone appeared a single time. V gene TRBV2 combines with J gene TRBJ1-3, with TRBD1 as a possible D gene (5 bases). Germline V gives CDR1 SNHLY, CDR2 FYNNEI. This CDR3 is built from 14 residues. Deletions cut 5 bases from V and 2 bases from J, with 10 bases between. Written as DNA, the CDR3 is TGTGCCAGCAGTTGGAGGGGCCCTGGAAACACCATATATTTT. This codes for CASSWRGPGNTIYF.

The chain is built from TRBV28 and TRBJ1-6; D is perhaps TRBD1 (5 bases). The V end was cut by 6 bases, the J end by 9 bases, with 18 bases between. The germline CDR1 and CDR2 sequences are MDHEN and SYDVKM. The CDR3 has 15 residues. Here the CDR3 reads CASSGGAWVISPLHF. In nucleotides, the CDR3 is TGTGCCAGCAGCGGAGGGGCGTGGGTCATTTCACCCCTCCACTTT.

The chain joins TRBV2 to TRBJ2-3; D remains unclear. This CDR3 is 15 amino acids long. Germline assignment: CDR1 SNHLY and CDR2 FYNNEI. V gave up 6 bases and J gave up 7 bases, with 20 bases separating them. The CDR3 protein is CASSLSPLLDNTQYF. The CDR3 bases are TGTGCCAGCAGCCTATCTCCCCTCCTCGATAATACGCAGTATTTT.